This TCR beta chain derives from a study of T-cell reconstitution after alpha-beta-depleted transplantation in children. The authors prepared the TCRbeta library with unique molecular identifiers. TCRdb recomputed calls from the PCR reads with MiXCR, one row per CDR3 protein. The sample has a few hundred thousand distinct CDR3 sequences, more than 20% seen once. This clonotype was seen more than once but under ten times. The V end lost 4 bases, the J end lost 2 bases, and 16 bases lay between the germline ends. CDR3 length equals 15 residues. Germline V gene data show CDR1 as SGHDT and CDR2 as YYEEEE.

The chain is built from TRBV5-6 and TRBJ2-7; the D gene is possibly TRBD1 (6 bases). This sequence was found in a boy less than two years old with Wiskott-Aldrich syndrome, due to receive a stem cell transplant. Material: PBMCs, obtained before TCRalphabeta/CD19-depleted stem cell transplant. Here the CDR3 reads CASSRPGTPAYEQYF. DNA of the CDR3: TGTGCCAGCAGCCGTCCCGGGACACCAGCCTACGAGCAGTACTTC.